This is a list of T cell receptor beta chains from one sample in a study of CD8+ T cells in alopecia areata. Sequenced by immunoSEQ multiplex PCR; TCRdb stores in-frame clones only, minus some. There are about 120,000 clones in the sample; around 54% occur only once, and 3% to 3.5% lies in the top ten. Sequenced material: CD4+ T cells sorted from blood, taken at week 24, from a patient treated with tofacitinib. All receptors derive from a human donor with alopecia areata. CDR3s include the opening cysteine and the closing phenylalanine or tryptophan. D genes are given only for firm matches. Clone size is stated in some rows and not others, as once, few, many or a class when expanded.

v_gene: TRBV6-6
j_gene: TRBJ1-2
d_gene: -
abundance: few
CDR3nt: TGTGCCAGCAGTTACCGAGAAGGGTTCTATGGCTACACCTTC
CDR3aa: CASSYREGFYGYTF

v_gene: TRBV23-1
j_gene: TRBJ2-3
d_gene: TRBD1
abundance: once
CDR3nt: TGCGCCAGCAGTCAATCCGGACAGGAGTGCACAGATACGCAGTATTTT
CDR3aa: CASSQSGQECTDTQYF

v_gene: TRBV23-1
j_gene: TRBJ2-5
d_gene: TRBD2
abundance: few
CDR3nt: TGCGCCAGCAGTCAATTGTACCTAGCGGGGGAAGAGACCCAGTACTTC
CDR3aa: CASSQLYLAGEETQYF

v_gene: TRBV2
j_gene: TRBJ2-7
d_gene: -
abundance: -
CDR3nt: TGTGCCAGCAGTGCAGGTTGGTCGGGGGAGCAGTACTTC
CDR3aa: CASSAGWSGEQYF

v_gene: TRBV2
j_gene: TRBJ2-3
d_gene: -
abundance: few
CDR3nt: TGTGCCAGCAGTGAGGATCTAGGTACGCAGTATTTT
CDR3aa: CASSEDLGTQYF

v_gene: TRBV11-2
j_gene: TRBJ2-3
d_gene: -
abundance: few
CDR3nt: TGTGCCAGCAGCTTAGACCAATACGCGCAGTATTTT
CDR3aa: CASSLDQYAQYF

v_gene: TRBV23-1
j_gene: TRBJ2-7
d_gene: -
abundance: -
CDR3nt: TGCGCCAGCAGCCTCAGAAGTGACCCCCTCAGCTCCTACGAGCAGTACTTC
CDR3aa: CASSLRSDPLSSYEQYF

v_gene: TRBV20-1
j_gene: TRBJ2-1
d_gene: -
abundance: -
CDR3nt: TGCAGTGCTAGAGTATACAATGAGCAGTTCTTC
CDR3aa: CSARVYNEQFF

v_gene: TRBV29-1
j_gene: TRBJ1-2
d_gene: -
abundance: -
CDR3nt: TGCAGCGTTCCTAGGGGGGGAGCTAACTATGGCTACACCTTC
CDR3aa: CSVPRGGANYGYTF

v_gene: TRBV5-1
j_gene: TRBJ2-1
d_gene: TRBD2
abundance: few
CDR3nt: TGCGCCAGCAGCGCGGGACTAGCGGGGGTGGATGAGCAGTTCTTC
CDR3aa: CASSAGLAGVDEQFF

v_gene: TRBV29-1
j_gene: TRBJ1-1
d_gene: TRBD1
abundance: few
CDR3nt: TGCAGCGTTCGTCACAGGGGGAGGAACACTGAAGCTTTCTTT
CDR3aa: CSVRHRGRNTEAFF

v_gene: TRBV11-2
j_gene: TRBJ2-7
d_gene: TRBD1
abundance: -
CDR3nt: TGTGCCAGCAACACCGGGACAGAGTTTTCTGGGGAGCAGTACTTC
CDR3aa: CASNTGTEFSGEQYF

v_gene: TRBV2
j_gene: TRBJ1-2
d_gene: TRBD1
abundance: -
CDR3nt: TGTGCCGTTTGGACAGGGAGGGGTGGCTACACCTTC
CDR3aa: CAVWTGRGGYTF

v_gene: TRBV29-1
j_gene: TRBJ2-5
d_gene: -
abundance: -
CDR3nt: TGCAGCGTTGATATAACTCCACAAGAGACCCAGTACTTC
CDR3aa: CSVDITPQETQYF

v_gene: TRBV4-1
j_gene: TRBJ1-3
d_gene: -
abundance: -
CDR3nt: TGCGCCAGCAGCCCCGGGACGAACTCTGGAAACACCATATATTTT
CDR3aa: CASSPGTNSGNTIYF

v_gene: TRBV9
j_gene: TRBJ1-2
d_gene: -
abundance: -
CDR3nt: TGTGCCAGCAGCTCAGGCCCCCGGGGCTACACCTTC
CDR3aa: CASSSGPRGYTF

v_gene: TRBV25-1
j_gene: TRBJ1-2
d_gene: -
abundance: few
CDR3nt: TGTGCCAGCAGTGACATAAGGGGACTCTATGGCTACACCTTC
CDR3aa: CASSDIRGLYGYTF

v_gene: TRBV10-3
j_gene: TRBJ1-2
d_gene: -
abundance: -
CDR3nt: TGTGCCATCAGTGAGTCAGAGGCAGGTGTGAACTATGGCTACACCTTC
CDR3aa: CAISESEAGVNYGYTF

v_gene: TRBV4-3
j_gene: TRBJ1-5
d_gene: -
abundance: -
CDR3nt: TGCGCCAGCAGCCAAGATGGCCGGCAGCCCCAGCATTTT
CDR3aa: CASSQDGRQPQHF

v_gene: TRBV5-6
j_gene: TRBJ2-5
d_gene: TRBD2
abundance: once
CDR3nt: TGTGCCAGCAGCTCTAGCGGGGGGGCGCAGGAGACCCAGTACTTC
CDR3aa: CASSSSGGAQETQYF

v_gene: TRBV29-1
j_gene: TRBJ2-3
d_gene: -
abundance: few
CDR3nt: TGCAGCGTTGGCCTCGCACCCCTCCCAGATACGCAGTATTTT
CDR3aa: CSVGLAPLPDTQYF

v_gene: TRBV7-9
j_gene: TRBJ1-1
d_gene: -
abundance: -
CDR3nt: TGTGCCAGCAGCTTAGGCGGCAGGGGCGGTAACACTGAAGCTTTCTTT
CDR3aa: CASSLGGRGGNTEAFF

v_gene: TRBV30
j_gene: TRBJ1-5
d_gene: TRBD1
abundance: -
CDR3nt: TGTGCCTGGACTCTATCCGGGACAGGCAATCAGCCCCAGCATTTT
CDR3aa: CAWTLSGTGNQPQHF

v_gene: TRBV29-1
j_gene: TRBJ2-7
d_gene: TRBD1
abundance: few
CDR3nt: TGCAGCGTTTCGACAGGGCCGGTCTACGAGCAGTACTTC
CDR3aa: CSVSTGPVYEQYF

v_gene: TRBV7-9
j_gene: TRBJ1-1
d_gene: -
abundance: once
CDR3nt: TGTGCCAGCAGCATGACGAGAGAGGCTTTCTTT
CDR3aa: CASSMTREAFF

v_gene: TRBV5-1
j_gene: TRBJ2-1
d_gene: TRBD2
abundance: -
CDR3nt: TGCGCCAGCAGACCTATCGGGACTAGCGGGGGGAATTCCTACAATGAGCAGTTCTTC
CDR3aa: CASRPIGTSGGNSYNEQFF

v_gene: TRBV10-3
j_gene: TRBJ2-3
d_gene: TRBD1
abundance: few
CDR3nt: TGTGCCATCAGTCCCGAGCCAGGGACAGGGGTCACAGATACGCAGTATTTT
CDR3aa: CAISPEPGTGVTDTQYF

v_gene: TRBV4-1
j_gene: TRBJ2-5
d_gene: -
abundance: -
CDR3nt: TGCGCCAGCAGCCGCGAAGAGACCCAGTACTTC
CDR3aa: CASSREETQYF

v_gene: TRBV27
j_gene: TRBJ2-1
d_gene: -
abundance: -
CDR3nt: TGTGCCAGCAGTTTATCGCTAGTAGCCTCGGAGTTATGGCAGTTCTTC
CDR3aa: CASSLSLVASELWQFF

v_gene: TRBV10-3
j_gene: TRBJ2-5
d_gene: -
abundance: -
CDR3nt: TGTGCCATCAGTGAAAGCCCACAAGAGACCCAGTACTTC
CDR3aa: CAISESPQETQYF

v_gene: TRBV27
j_gene: TRBJ2-1
d_gene: TRBD2
abundance: -
CDR3nt: TGTGCCTCACAGCGATTATCTAGCGGGGGGGCGTTCTTC
CDR3aa: CASQRLSSGGAFF

v_gene: TRBV6-5
j_gene: TRBJ2-7
d_gene: -
abundance: -
CDR3nt: TGTGCCAGCAGTTACGGTGTAGGCTCCTACGAGCAGTACTTC
CDR3aa: CASSYGVGSYEQYF

v_gene: TRBV30
j_gene: TRBJ2-2
d_gene: -
abundance: few
CDR3nt: TGTGCCTGGATACTCCAGGGAACCGGGGAGCTGTTTTTT
CDR3aa: CAWILQGTGELFF

v_gene: TRBV6-5
j_gene: TRBJ2-7
d_gene: TRBD1
abundance: -
CDR3nt: TGTGCCAGCAGTTTACGGGACAGGTTCAACGAGCAGTACTTC
CDR3aa: CASSLRDRFNEQYF

v_gene: TRBV6-6
j_gene: TRBJ1-3
d_gene: TRBD1
abundance: -
CDR3nt: TGTGCCAGCAGTCACACAGGGGAATCTGGAAACACCATATATTTT
CDR3aa: CASSHTGESGNTIYF

v_gene: TRBV4-1
j_gene: TRBJ2-1
d_gene: TRBD2
abundance: -
CDR3nt: TGCGCCAGCAGCCAAGATCCCGGGACTAGCGGGGGCCCAGGATTGAATGAGCAGTTCTTC
CDR3aa: CASSQDPGTSGGPGLNEQFF

v_gene: TRBV5-1
j_gene: TRBJ1-2
d_gene: TRBD1
abundance: few
CDR3nt: TGCGCCAGCAGCTGGGACAGCGCTAACTATGGCTACACCTTC
CDR3aa: CASSWDSANYGYTF

v_gene: TRBV19
j_gene: TRBJ1-1
d_gene: -
abundance: many
CDR3nt: TGTGCCAGTAGTACCGCTGACAGGTGGAACACTGAAGCTTTCTTT
CDR3aa: CASSTADRWNTEAFF

v_gene: TRBV21-1
j_gene: TRBJ2-7
d_gene: -
abundance: -
CDR3nt: TGTGCCAGCAGCGCCTGGAGGGGGGGCTACGAGCAGTACTTC
CDR3aa: CASSAWRGGYEQYF

v_gene: TRBV4-3
j_gene: TRBJ2-7
d_gene: TRBD1
abundance: -
CDR3nt: TGCGCCAGCAGCGGAACAGGGGGGCTGGAGCAGTACTTC
CDR3aa: CASSGTGGLEQYF

v_gene: TRBV29-1
j_gene: TRBJ2-1
d_gene: TRBD1
abundance: few
CDR3nt: TGCAGCGTTGACAGACAGGGTACCTACAATGAGCAGTTCTTC
CDR3aa: CSVDRQGTYNEQFF

v_gene: TRBV6-5
j_gene: TRBJ1-2
d_gene: TRBD1
abundance: -
CDR3nt: TGTGCCAGCAGTTACGGACAGGGTACCTATGGCTACACCTTC
CDR3aa: CASSYGQGTYGYTF

v_gene: TRBV25-1
j_gene: TRBJ1-5
d_gene: -
abundance: -
CDR3nt: TGTGCCAGCAGTGGACGTACTAGCAATCAGCCCCAGCATTTT
CDR3aa: CASSGRTSNQPQHF

v_gene: TRBV7-9
j_gene: TRBJ2-1
d_gene: -
abundance: -
CDR3nt: TGTGCCAGCAGACCCCTTAATGCGGGGAGCTCCTACAATGAGCAGTTCTTC
CDR3aa: CASRPLNAGSSYNEQFF

v_gene: TRBV7-2
j_gene: TRBJ2-4
d_gene: -
abundance: -
CDR3nt: TGTGCCAGCAGTGGACAAGCCAAAAACATTCAGTACTTC
CDR3aa: CASSGQAKNIQYF

v_gene: TRBV29-1
j_gene: TRBJ2-7
d_gene: TRBD1
abundance: -
CDR3nt: TGCAGCGTTGCCCGTTCGACAGGGCCCCAGTACGAGCAGTACTTC
CDR3aa: CSVARSTGPQYEQYF

v_gene: TRBV6-5
j_gene: TRBJ2-7
d_gene: -
abundance: -
CDR3nt: TGTGCCAGCAGTTACTCTGCCACAGGTGCCTACGAGCAGTACTTC
CDR3aa: CASSYSATGAYEQYF

v_gene: TRBV5-1
j_gene: TRBJ2-1
d_gene: -
abundance: -
CDR3nt: TGCGCCAGCAGCTTGGTGGCAGGGCCCTACAATGAGCAGTTCTTC
CDR3aa: CASSLVAGPYNEQFF